The 16 T cell receptor beta chains given below trace back to one sample, sequenced in a study of OX40 agonist ivuxolimab in advanced cancers. The protocol used for the library was the immunoSEQ multiplex PCR assay. TCRdb re-hosts the immuneACCESS table, in-frame sequences only. Its copies lack some clones; in the studies checked, an unresolved V gene accounts for under half of them, and the cause for the rest is not known. Counted in this sample were some 80,000 clones; roughly 83% of them appeared once. Roughly 6.6% of the sample is taken by the ten largest. The source material was CD4+ or CD8+ T cells sorted from blood, sampled in a trial of the OX40 agonist ivuxolimab. Source of these receptors: an adult with an advanced solid tumor such as melanoma, head and neck, liver or kidney cancer.

The V gene is TRBV30, the J gene TRBJ1-1; tentative D call: TRBD1 (6 bases). Germline-derived CDR1 and CDR2 are GTSNPN and SVGIG (reference sequence). This CDR3 has 14 residues. Trimming pared 3 bases from V and 3 bases from J, leaving 14 bases between. In DNA, the CDR3 is TGTGCCTGGAGCCCCGGGGGCCAATACACTGAAGCTTTCTTT. Amino acids: CAWSPGGQYTEAFF.

This chain uses TRBV19 with TRBJ1-1; D unclear. Trimming cost V 3 bases and J 5 bases, with 13 bases left between them. This CDR3 has 14 amino acids. CDR1 and CDR2 from the germline V gene are LNHDA and SQIVND (reference sequence). In nucleotides, the CDR3 is TGTGCCAGTAGTATTGTGGGCGCGAGAACTGAAGCTTTCTTT. Amino acid sequence: CASSIVGARTEAFF.

The V gene is TRBV6-5, the J gene TRBJ1-2, with D uncertain. The germline V and J ends were trimmed by 5 bases and 0 bases, with 10 bases remaining between them. This CDR3 is built from 14 residues. Germline V gene lookup returns CDR1 MNHEY and CDR2 SVGAGI. The CDR3 loop is CASSGLPPNYGYTF. The CDR3 region has the DNA TGTGCCAGCAGTGGACTCCCTCCTAACTATGGCTACACCTTC.

The genes are TRBV30 and TRBJ2-1, with 11 bases aligning to TRBD1. This CDR3 is 17 amino acids long. The ends lost 3 bases at V and 9 bases at J; junction bases unmatched: 16. Germline V gene data show CDR1 as GTSNPN and CDR2 as SVGIG (reference sequence). The CDR3 DNA sequence: TGTGCCTGGAGGCGGACAGGGGGCGTTATGGGGGTTAGTGAGCAGTTCTTC. Translating gives CAWRRTGGVMGVSEQFF.

The chain recombines TRBV4-3 with TRBJ2-2; D is possibly TRBD2 (6 bases). CDR3 length: 17 amino acids. V was clipped by 3 bases and J by 0 bases, with 14 bases between them. Per the germline V gene, CDR1 is LGHNA and CDR2 is YSLEER. CDR3 nucleotides: TGCGCCAGCAGCCACATAGCGGCGCTGACGAACACCGGGGAGCTGTTTTTT. Translation gives CASSHIAALTNTGELFF.

The CDR3 region is CASSRDYGTGDGYTF. The CDR3 region has the DNA TGTGCCAGCAGTCGAGACTACGGGACCGGGGATGGCTACACCTTC. The J gene is TRBJ1-2, the V gene TRBV6-5, with D possibly TRBD1 on 5 matching bases. The V gene lost 5 bases and the J gene lost 6 bases, with 19 bases spanning the gap. The CDR3 is made up of 15 amino acids. CDR1 and CDR2 from the germline V gene are MNHEY and SVGAGI.

The chain recombines TRBV19 with TRBJ2-1; TRBD1 matches at 7 bases. The CDR3 loop spans 12 amino acids. V was clipped by 9 bases and J by 5 bases; unmatched bases: 4. Germline lookup yields CDR1 LNHDA and CDR2 SQIVND (reference sequence). The CDR3 region has the DNA TGTGCCAGCAGGGGGAATCACAATGAGCAGTTCTTC. Its protein product is CASRGNHNEQFF.

This chain links TRBV19 with TRBJ1-6; the D is unclear. Looked up from germline, CDR1 is LNHDA and CDR2 is SQIVND (reference sequence). CDR3 length equals 15 residues. Deletions cut 6 bases from V and 5 bases from J, with 14 bases between. This CDR3 is CASRFGGRDNSPLHF. The CDR3 region has the DNA TGTGCCAGTAGGTTCGGCGGAAGAGATAATTCACCCCTCCACTTT.

The gene calls are TRBV7-8 and TRBJ1-5; possible D gene TRBD1, 5 bases. The V gene's germline CDR1 is SGHVS and CDR2 FQNEAQ. V dropped 3 bases and J dropped 2 bases, with 11 bases sitting between them. The CDR3 sequence is 15 residues long. Here the CDR3 reads CASSFWGEGNQPQHF. Here the CDR3 DNA reads TGTGCCAGCAGCTTCTGGGGGGAAGGCAATCAGCCCCAGCATTTT.

The rearrangement links TRBV10-1 to TRBJ2-5, with a possible D match to TRBD2 (5 bases). Deletions cut 4 bases from V and 3 bases from J, with 9 bases between. From germline, CDR1 is WNHNN and CDR2 SYGVQD (reference sequence). The CDR3 extends over 13 amino acids. The CDR3 DNA is TGCGCCAGCAGTGGACTCGGGGAAGAGACCCAGTACTTC. It is translated as CASSGLGEETQYF.

This clone was recorded only once. The chain links TRBV5-1 to TRBJ1-1; D might be TRBD1 (6 bases). This CDR3 is 16 amino acids long. V shed 0 bases and J shed 4 bases, with 16 bases lying between them. Germline-derived CDR1 and CDR2 are SGHRS and YFSETQ. The CDR3 region is CASSLDFGAGATEAFF. The CDR3 nucleotides read TGCGCCAGCAGCTTGGATTTCGGGGCGGGGGCCACTGAAGCTTTCTTT.

The table lists this clone with many counts. Different DNA sequences within this sample yield the same CDR3. The genes are TRBV5-6 and TRBJ1-1; no clear D gene. The CDR3 covers 11 residues. The V gene's germline CDR1 is SGHDT and CDR2 YYEEEE. Deletions cut 1 base from V and 2 bases from J, with 0 bases between. CDR3 nucleotide sequence: TGTGCCAGCAGCTTGAACACTGAAGCTTTCTTT. This encodes CASSLNTEAFF.

This clone occurred many times. The chain combines TRBV9 with TRBJ2-3, with TRBD1 matching over 7 bases. This CDR3 contains 13 residues. Germline trimming cut 8 bases from V and 0 bases from J; bases unmatched to any gene: 3. Germline V gives CDR1 SGDLS, CDR2 YYNGEE. The CDR3 DNA follows: TGTGCCAGTGGACAGGTCAGCACAGATACGCAGTATTTT. Its translation is CASGQVSTDTQYF.

This clone has just one count. This chain links TRBV6-6 with TRBJ2-7, with 9 nucleotides matching TRBD1. Germline CDR1 is MNHNY and CDR2 is SVGAGI (reference sequence). The CDR3 is made up of 14 amino acids. J lost 1 base, V lost 5 bases, and 3 bases had no gene match. CDR3 nucleotides: TGTGCCAGCAGTCCGGGACAGGGATCCTACGAGCAGTACTTC. Its protein is CASSPGQGSYEQYF.

V is TRBV5-4 and J is TRBJ1-2; D remains ambiguous. Between the trimmed V and J ends, which lost 4 bases and 4 bases, there was a span of 8 bases. CDR1 SGHNT and CDR2 YYREEE come from the germline V gene (reference sequence). CDR3 length equals 12 residues. The CDR3 loop is CASSAQGYGYTF. The DNA for the CDR3 is TGTGCCAGCAGCGCCCAAGGCTATGGCTACACCTTC.

The J gene is TRBJ1-1, the V gene TRBV5-1, with a possible D match to TRBD1 (6 bases). Trimming took off 0 bases at V and 8 bases at J, with 14 bases between the two ends. Germline CDR1 SGHRS, CDR2 YFSETQ. The CDR3 has 14 amino acids. CDR3 nucleotides: TGCGCCAGCAGCTTGGCCACCGGGACATCAGAAGCTTTCTTT. It codes for CASSLATGTSEAFF.